Many counts were recorded for the clone carrying this T cell receptor beta chain. This specimen comes from a study of T-cell memory formation after mild COVID-19. TCRdb reanalysed the 5' RACE reads using MiXCR and keeps one entry per CDR3 protein. The sample lists 500,000 to 650,000 distinct CDR3 sequences; 20% to 25% were seen once. Material for sequencing was PBMCs or a T cell subset sorted from them (not recorded which). The TCR was taken from an adult woman who had mild COVID-19 (a few samples of this study predate the infection). Cell type and time point are not known.

CDR3 residues: CASSAPGEEQYF. The CDR3 bases are TGTGCCAGCAGTGCCCCCGGGGAGGAGCAGTACTTC. V and J are TRBV25-1 and TRBJ2-7, with D possibly matching TRBD2 (5 bases). Between the trimmed V and J ends, which lost 4 bases and 7 bases, there was a span of 11 bases. This CDR3 is 12 amino acids long. Germline values: CDR1 MGHDK, CDR2 SYGVNS.